The 30 T cell receptor beta chains below all came from one sample that was sequenced in a study of CXCR3-negative and CXCR3-positive naive CD8 T cells. Overall study findings and caveats: More hydrophobic TRB CDR3s were found in CXCR3-positive naive cells than in CXCR3-negative naive cells.

These receptors have no known antigen. With UMI labels, 5' RACE was used to prepare the TRB cDNA libraries. TCRdb re-called the 5' RACE reads and catalogs CDR3 proteins one per entry, DNA excluded. This sample's clone table lists under 75,000 distinct CDR3 sequences. Input material: naive CXCR3+ CD8+ T cells from blood. Indicated subset: CD45RO-CCR7+CD27+CD95- naive CD8+ T cells expressing CXCR3 (TNR3+). All receptors derive from a human donor in good health. Some clones in this sample may be carry-over from other donors' samples.

This rearrangement joins TRBV7-8 to TRBJ2-2; TCRdb reports TRBD2, a call that lacks DNA to check it against. This CDR3 is 14 amino acids long. Germline V gene sequence: CDR1 SGHVS, CDR2 FQNEAQ. CDR3 residues: CASSLGAGPGELFF.

V usage is TRBV19 and J usage is TRBJ2-5; TCRdb picks TRBD1, but there is no DNA to check that call. This CDR3 spans 14 amino acids. Germline V lookup: CDR1 LNHDA, CDR2 SQIVND (reference sequence). The CDR3 sequence is CASSVMPPGETQYF.

The V gene is TRBV2, the J gene TRBJ2-3; as DNA is missing, the TRBD1 call by TCRdb cannot be tested. The CDR3 consists of 14 residues. The germline V gene has CDR1 SNHLY and CDR2 FYNNEI. CDR3 amino acids: CASSLTTGADTQYF.

The chain carries TRBV4-3 and TRBJ2-7; the TCRdb D gene call, TRBD1, has no DNA to confirm it. Germline assignment: CDR1 LGHNA and CDR2 YSLEER. The CDR3 has 16 residues. The CDR3 protein is CASSQDLRQGRNEQYF.

J is TRBJ1-2 and V is TRBV20-1; TCRdb picks TRBD1, but there is no DNA to check that call. Germline V lookup: CDR1 DFQATT, CDR2 SNEGSKA (reference sequence). This CDR3 is built from 14 residues. The CDR3 reads CSAAPGQVSYGYTF.

This chain links TRBV28 with TRBJ2-6. The CDR3 loop spans 15 amino acids. Germline CDR1 reads MDHEN; CDR2 reads SYDVKM. CDR3 residues: CASSLLGTGANVLTF.

The rearrangement joins TRBV29-1 to TRBJ1-2. CDR3 length: 13 residues. Germline CDR1 reads SQVTM; CDR2 reads ANQGSEA. CDR3: CSVDDQDFYGYTF.

The gene calls are TRBV7-2 and TRBJ2-1. Germline values: CDR1 SGHTA, CDR2 FQGNSA. The CDR3 consists of 15 residues. The chain's CDR3 is CASSLASEVYNEQFF.

CDR3 amino acids: CASSQPRTRVFTEAFF. This chain uses TRBV14 with TRBJ1-1. The length of the CDR3 is 16 residues. Looked up from germline, CDR1 is SGHDN and CDR2 is FVKESK.

CDR3 region: CASSLGGGLPNEQFF. V is TRBV11-2 and J is TRBJ2-1; with no DNA, the TCRdb D assignment of TRBD2 cannot be verified. The CDR3 length is 15 residues. CDR1 SGHAT and CDR2 FQNNGV come from the germline V gene.

The V gene is TRBV11-3, the J gene TRBJ2-5; the TCRdb call, TRBD1, lacks DNA for checking. The germline CDR1 and CDR2 sequences are SGHNT and YENEEA. CDR3 length: 14 amino acids. The CDR3 reads CASSHRSSRGTQYF.

The V gene is TRBV12-5, the J gene TRBJ2-5. Germline V CDR1 and CDR2: LGHNT, FRNRAP. The CDR3 totals 15 residues. CDR3 sequence: CASGLVGQVQETQYF. Full variable domain (rest looked up from reference TRBV12-5 and TRBJ2-5): DARVTQTPRHKVTEMGQEVTMRCQPILGHNTVFWYRQTMMQGLELLAYFRNRAPLDDSGMPKDRFSAEMPDATLATLKIQPSEPRDSAVYFCASGLVGQVQETQYFGPGTRLLVL.

The chain's CDR3 is CSARLAEYRGEDTQYF. This sequence joins TRBV20-1 and TRBJ2-3; lacking DNA, the TRBD2 call made by TCRdb goes unchecked. Germline V lookup: CDR1 DFQATT, CDR2 SNEGSKA (reference sequence). The CDR3 spans 16 residues.

The chain has TRBV6-2 or TRBV6-3 and TRBJ2-1; TCRdb outputs TRBD1, but without DNA this stays unchecked. This CDR3 has 17 amino acids. Germline CDR1 MNHEY, CDR2 SVGEGT. The CDR3 loop reads CASSYSGQGAYYNEQFF.

The V call is TRBV2, the J call TRBJ2-7; TCRdb outputs TRBD1, but without DNA this stays unchecked. In germline, CDR1 is SNHLY, CDR2 FYNNEI. This CDR3 comprises 14 residues. The CDR3 loop is CASSEAPGGYEQYF.

The genes are TRBV27 and TRBJ2-7. The CDR3 extends over 14 amino acids. CDR1 is MNHEY and CDR2 is SMNVEV in the germline V gene (reference sequence). CDR3 sequence reads: CASSFSGISYEQYF.

This chain's CDR3 is CSVEVKGGGVNTQYF. This chain uses TRBV29-1 with TRBJ2-3; the TCRdb call, TRBD1, lacks DNA for checking. The CDR3 spans 15 residues. Germline V CDR1 and CDR2: SQVTM, ANQGSEA.

The V and J genes are TRBV27 and TRBJ2-7; TCRdb selects TRBD1, and the lack of DNA leaves this call unchecked. The CDR3 length is 13 residues. Per germline, CDR1 MNHEY and CDR2 SMNVEV (reference sequence). The CDR3 is CARSFRGVAEQYF.

The chain is built from TRBV20-1 and TRBJ2-7; the TCRdb D gene call, TRBD1, has no DNA to confirm it. The CDR3 consists of 15 residues. Per germline, CDR1 DFQATT and CDR2 SNEGSKA (reference sequence). Here the CDR3 reads CSANPPDRSPYEQYF.

This sequence joins TRBV5-1 and TRBJ2-1; TCRdb indicates TRBD1, and absent DNA this call remains unverified. The CDR3 is 15 residues long. Germline CDR1 SGHRS, CDR2 YFSETQ. The CDR3 loop is CASKETGSSYNEQFF.

The genes are TRBV6-5 and TRBJ2-1; TCRdb gives TRBD1 as the D gene, but with no DNA this cannot be confirmed. The V gene's germline CDR1 is MNHEY and CDR2 SVGAGI. The CDR3 covers 15 residues. This chain's CDR3 is CASSLQPPGTNEQFF.

The rearrangement links TRBV7-6 to TRBJ1-2; TCRdb designates TRBD1, a call that cannot be tested without DNA. Germline assignment: CDR1 SGHVS and CDR2 FNYEAQ. The CDR3 extends over 14 amino acids. CDR3 region: CASSLRWGADGYTF. Together with reference TRBV7-6 and TRBJ1-2, the CDR3 gives the full variable domain: GAGVSQSPRYKVTKRGQDVALRCDPISGHVSLYWYRQALGQGPEFLTYFNYEAQQDKSGLPNDRFSAERPEGSISTLTIQRTEQRDSAMYRCASSLRWGADGYTFGSGTRLTVV.

The rearrangement joins TRBV29-1 to TRBJ2-3; TCRdb's D call, TRBD2, is unchecked because there is no DNA. This CDR3 is built from 15 residues. Germline CDR1 is SQVTM and CDR2 is ANQGSEA. CDR3 sequence: CSVLGRERRSDTQYF.

This chain uses TRBV7-7 with TRBJ2-5; lacking DNA, the TRBD1 call made by TCRdb goes unchecked. CDR1 and CDR2 (germline): SSHAT, FNYEAQ (reference sequence). The CDR3 is 15 residues long. The CDR3 is CASSPEDRTWETQYF. The variable domain in full, with the rest retrieved from reference TRBV7-7 and TRBJ2-5, is GAGVSQSPRYKVTKRGQDVTLRCDPISSHATLYWYQQALGQGPEFLTYFNYEAQPDKSGLPSDRFSAERPEGSISTLTIQRTEQRDSAMYRCASSPEDRTWETQYFGPGTRLLVL.

The chain couples TRBV5-1 to TRBJ2-7; TCRdb lists TRBD1, though no DNA is available to test this call. Per the germline V gene, CDR1 is SGHRS and CDR2 is YFSETQ. This CDR3 is 16 amino acids long. The CDR3 protein is CASSYYRDPSSYEQYF.

Here the CDR3 reads CASSFNRLPSGNQPQHF. The chain links TRBV5-5 to TRBJ1-5; TCRdb selects TRBD1, and the lack of DNA leaves this call unchecked. The CDR3 has 17 amino acids. CDR1 and CDR2 (germline): SGHKS, YYEKEE (reference sequence).

The chain uses TRBV4-1 and TRBJ1-2; without DNA, the TCRdb call of TRBD1 cannot be checked. Germline CDR1 and CDR2: MGHRA and YSYEKL. CDR3 length equals 14 residues. The CDR3 sequence: CASSQVDRVHGYTF.

The genes are TRBV7-9 and TRBJ2-4. CDR3 length equals 14 residues. Germline assignment: CDR1 SEHNR and CDR2 FQNEAQ (reference sequence). This CDR3 is CASSLGAGENIQYF.

The chain combines TRBV7-3 with TRBJ2-1; TCRdb's assignment of TRBD2 cannot be checked, as there is no DNA. CDR3 length: 12 amino acids. From germline, CDR1 is SGHTA and CDR2 FQGTGA. CDR3 sequence reads: CATRAPAGEQFF.

This rearrangement joins TRBV19 to TRBJ2-5; TCRdb returns TRBD2, unconfirmable since there is no DNA. This CDR3 is 16 amino acids long. Germline loops: CDR1 LNHDA, CDR2 SQIVND (reference sequence). The chain's CDR3 is CASSISRAGPGETQYF.